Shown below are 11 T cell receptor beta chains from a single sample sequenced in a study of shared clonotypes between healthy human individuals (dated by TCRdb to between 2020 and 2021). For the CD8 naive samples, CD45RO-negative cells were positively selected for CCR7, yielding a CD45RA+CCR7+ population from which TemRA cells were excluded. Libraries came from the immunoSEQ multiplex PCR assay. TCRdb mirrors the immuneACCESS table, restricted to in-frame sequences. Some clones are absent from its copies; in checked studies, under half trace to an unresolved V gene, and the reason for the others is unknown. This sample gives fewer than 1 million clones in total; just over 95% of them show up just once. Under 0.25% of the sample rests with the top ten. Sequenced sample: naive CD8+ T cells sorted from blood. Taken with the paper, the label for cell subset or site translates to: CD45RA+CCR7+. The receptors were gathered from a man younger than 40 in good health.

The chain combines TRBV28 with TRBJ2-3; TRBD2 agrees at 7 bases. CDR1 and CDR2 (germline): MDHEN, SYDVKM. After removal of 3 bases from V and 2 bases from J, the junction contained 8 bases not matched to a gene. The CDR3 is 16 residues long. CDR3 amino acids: CASSLMVAGDTDTQYF. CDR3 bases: TGTGCCAGCAGTTTGATGGTAGCGGGTGACACAGATACGCAGTATTTT.

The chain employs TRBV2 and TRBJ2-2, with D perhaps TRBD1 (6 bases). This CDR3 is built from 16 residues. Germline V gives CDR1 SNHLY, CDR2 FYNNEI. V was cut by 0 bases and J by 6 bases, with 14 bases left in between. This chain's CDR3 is CASSEAPGHPSGELFF. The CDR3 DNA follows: TGTGCCAGCAGTGAAGCGCCGGGACACCCGTCCGGGGAGCTGTTTTTT.

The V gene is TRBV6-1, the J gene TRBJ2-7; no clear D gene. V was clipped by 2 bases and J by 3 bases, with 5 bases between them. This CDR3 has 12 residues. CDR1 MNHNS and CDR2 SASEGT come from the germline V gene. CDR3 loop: CASSESFYEQYF. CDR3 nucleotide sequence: TGTGCCAGCAGTGAATCTTTCTACGAGCAGTACTTC.

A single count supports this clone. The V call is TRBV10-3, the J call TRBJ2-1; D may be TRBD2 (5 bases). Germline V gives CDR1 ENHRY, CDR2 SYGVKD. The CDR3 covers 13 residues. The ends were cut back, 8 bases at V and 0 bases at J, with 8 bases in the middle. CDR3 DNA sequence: TGTGCCATCTCCCGGGACTCCTACAATGAGCAGTTCTTC. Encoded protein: CAISRDSYNEQFF.

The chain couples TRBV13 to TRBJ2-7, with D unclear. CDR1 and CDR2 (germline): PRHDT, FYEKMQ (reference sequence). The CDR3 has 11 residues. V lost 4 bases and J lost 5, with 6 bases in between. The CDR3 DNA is TGTGCCAGCAGCTCAGGAGACGAGCAGTACTTC. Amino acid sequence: CASSSGDEQYF.

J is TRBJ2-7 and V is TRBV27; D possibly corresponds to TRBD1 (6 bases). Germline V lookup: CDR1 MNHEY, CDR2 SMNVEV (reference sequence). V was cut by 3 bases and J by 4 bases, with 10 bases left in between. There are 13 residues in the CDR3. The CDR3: CASSFDTGYEQYF. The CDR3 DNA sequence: TGTGCCAGCAGTTTCGATACAGGGTACGAGCAGTACTTC.

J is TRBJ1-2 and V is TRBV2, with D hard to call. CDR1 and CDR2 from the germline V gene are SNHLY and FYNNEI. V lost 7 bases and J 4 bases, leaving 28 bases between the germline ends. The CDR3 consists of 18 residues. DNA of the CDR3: TGTGCCAGCAACGGGAGAGGTCTTGGACCGTCACGCGGCTATGGCTACACCTTC. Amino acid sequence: CASNGRGLGPSRGYGYTF.

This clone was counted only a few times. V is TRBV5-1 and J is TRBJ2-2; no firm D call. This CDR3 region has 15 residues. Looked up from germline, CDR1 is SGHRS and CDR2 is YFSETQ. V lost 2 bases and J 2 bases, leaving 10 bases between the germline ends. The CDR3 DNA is TGCGCCAGCAGCTTAGAAGGGTATAACACCGGGGAGCTGTTTTTT. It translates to CASSLEGYNTGELFF.

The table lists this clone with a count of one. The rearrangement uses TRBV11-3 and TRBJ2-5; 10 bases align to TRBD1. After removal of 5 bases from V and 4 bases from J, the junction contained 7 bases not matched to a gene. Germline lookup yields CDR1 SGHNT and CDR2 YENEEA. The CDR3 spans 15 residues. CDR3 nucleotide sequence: TGTGCCAGCAGCCCCCCGGGACAGGGGCGAGAGACCCAGTACTTC. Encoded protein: CASSPPGQGRETQYF.

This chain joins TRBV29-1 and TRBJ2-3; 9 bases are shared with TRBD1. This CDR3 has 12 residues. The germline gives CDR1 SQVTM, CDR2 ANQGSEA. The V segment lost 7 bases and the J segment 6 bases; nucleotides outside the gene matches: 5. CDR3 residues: CSARDRVDTQYF. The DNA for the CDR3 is TGCAGCGCCCGGGACAGGGTGGATACGCAGTATTTT.

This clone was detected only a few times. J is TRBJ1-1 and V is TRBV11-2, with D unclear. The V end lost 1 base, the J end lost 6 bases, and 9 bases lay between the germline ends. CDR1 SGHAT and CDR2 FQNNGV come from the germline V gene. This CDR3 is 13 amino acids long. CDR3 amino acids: CASSLALVPEAFF. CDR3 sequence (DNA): TGTGCCAGCAGCTTAGCGCTGGTCCCTGAAGCTTTCTTT.